This T cell receptor beta chain was obtained from a study of shared clonotypes between healthy human individuals. Here immunoSEQ multiplex PCR was the method, and the copy in TCRdb shows in-frame clones only, minus some. The repertoire includes 1.6 million or so clones, roughly 96% of them detected once, and roughly 1.2% sits in the top ten. Healthy adults negative for HIV, lacking recent acute infections or vaccinations, served as donors. The split of CD4+ cells yielded CD45RA+ naive and CD45RA-negative memory subsets. Germline V gene lookup returns CDR1 KGHSH and CDR2 LQKENI. The CDR3 is 14 amino acids. V lost 4 bases, J lost 1 base, and 10 bases lay in between.

Sequencing input: naive CD4+ T cells sorted from blood. Subset noted: CD45RA+ positively selected. The chain combines TRBV18 with TRBJ2-5; possible D gene TRBD1, 5 bases. The sequence came from a man aged 30 to 39 in good health. CDR3 loop: CASSRQRSQETQYF. CDR3 coding DNA: TGTGCCAGCTCACGACAGAGATCCCAAGAGACCCAGTACTTC.